A selection of T cell receptor beta chains follows, all from one sample in a study of early T cells in non-severe SARS-CoV-2 infection. TCRdb passed the 5' RACE reads through MiXCR, listing each CDR3 protein once. The top ten clones hold 12% of a sample with some 34,000 distinct CDR3 sequences, 8.5% to 10% of them seen once. The specimen sequenced was whole blood. The origin of the receptors is an adult who was a healthcare worker with PCR-confirmed SARS-CoV-2 infection or an uninfected control (not recorded which). CDR3s include the opening cysteine and the closing phenylalanine or tryptophan. D genes are given only for firm matches. Clone size is shown for a subset of rows, as once, few, many or a class of expanded clone.

J	D	size	V	CDR3	DNA
TRBJ2-7	NA	NA	TRBV29-1	CSVDPASDEQYF	TGCAGCGTTGACCCGGCATCGGACGAGCAGTACTTC
TRBJ1-5	NA	many	TRBV20-1	CSASDPGGLNQPQHF	TGCAGTGCTAGTGATCCGGGGGGGCTCAATCAGCCCCAGCATTTT
TRBJ1-2	TRBD1	many	TRBV12-3/TRBV12-4	CASTRQGAYGYTF	TGTGCCAGCACCCGTCAGGGGGCATATGGCTACACCTTC
TRBJ1-4	NA	NA	TRBV20-1	CSAREQGRPNEKLFF	TGCAGTGCTAGAGAACAGGGACGGCCTAATGAAAAACTGTTTTTT
TRBJ2-7	TRBD1	few	TRBV16	CASSQLDRGYEQYF	TGTGCCAGCAGCCAATTGGACAGGGGTTACGAGCAGTACTTC
TRBJ2-5	NA	many	TRBV6-2/TRBV6-3	CASSYTRQGETQYF	TGTGCCAGCAGTTACACCAGGCAGGGTGAGACCCAGTACTTC
TRBJ2-5	NA	many	TRBV20-1	CSAREGGRETQYF	TGCAGTGCTAGAGAGGGGGGCCGAGAGACCCAGTACTTC
TRBJ2-2	NA	many	TRBV6-1	CASSERQTVGELFF	TGTGCCAGCAGTGAACGACAGACGGTCGGGGAGCTGTTTTTT
TRBJ2-3	NA	many	TRBV6-5	CASTNGLSTDTQYF	TGTGCCAGCACGAACGGGCTAAGCACAGATACGCAGTATTTT
TRBJ2-1	TRBD2	few	TRBV7-9	CASSPLAGVYNEQFF	TGTGCCAGCAGCCCACTAGCGGGGGTTTACAATGAGCAGTTCTTC
TRBJ1-1	TRBD1	many	TRBV6-6	CASPGTGISGTEAFF	TGTGCCAGTCCGGGGACAGGGATAAGCGGGACTGAAGCTTTCTTT
TRBJ1-2	TRBD1	NA	TRBV12-3/TRBV12-4	CASSFGGGGYGYTF	TGTGCCAGCAGTTTTGGAGGGGGCGGCTATGGCTACACCTTC
TRBJ2-1	TRBD2	NA	TRBV9	CASSVQGLAVNEQFF	TGTGCCAGCAGCGTACAAGGACTAGCGGTCAATGAGCAGTTCTTC